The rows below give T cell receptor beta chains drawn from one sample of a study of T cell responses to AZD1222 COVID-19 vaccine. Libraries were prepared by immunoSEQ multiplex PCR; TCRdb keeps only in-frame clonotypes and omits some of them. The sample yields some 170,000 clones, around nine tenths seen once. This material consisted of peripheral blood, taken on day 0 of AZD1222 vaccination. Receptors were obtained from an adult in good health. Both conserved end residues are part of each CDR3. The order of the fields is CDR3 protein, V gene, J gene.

CDR3: CASSRDPRLNIQYF
V: TRBV6-2/TRBV6-3
J: TRBJ2-4

CDR3: CASSIEGPSSPLHF
V: TRBV19
J: TRBJ1-6

CDR3: CASSLVRGNPEAFF
V: TRBV11-1
J: TRBJ1-1

CDR3: CASSLVGTSGNNEQFF
V: TRBV7-2
J: TRBJ2-1

CDR3: CASSFGGNYGYTF
V: TRBV7-6
J: TRBJ1-2

CDR3: CASRSGSSLSYEQYF
V: TRBV27
J: TRBJ2-7

CDR3: CASSLRDTDTQYF
V: TRBV28
J: TRBJ2-3

CDR3: CASRNNTGELFF
V: TRBV5-1
J: TRBJ2-2

CDR3: CASSLSTWGPELFF
V: TRBV28
J: TRBJ1-4

CDR3: CASSVGGTGVNTEAFF
V: TRBV9
J: TRBJ1-1

CDR3: CASSLGRSWGNTEAFF
V: TRBV5-6
J: TRBJ1-1

CDR3: CASSSGGVNSPLHF
V: TRBV10-1
J: TRBJ1-6

CDR3: CASSHGGDYGYTF
V: TRBV27
J: TRBJ1-2

CDR3: CASSERGDSYNEQFF
V: TRBV6-1
J: TRBJ2-1

CDR3: CASSQLYSNQPQHF
V: TRBV5-5
J: TRBJ1-5

CDR3: CASSLPTGANEKLFF
V: TRBV28
J: TRBJ1-4

CDR3: CASNLLGDSSYEQYF
V: TRBV2
J: TRBJ2-7

CDR3: CASGLAGSGGTNTIYF
V: TRBV12-5
J: TRBJ1-3

CDR3: CASSMVQGGGTF
V: TRBV19
J: TRBJ1-2

CDR3: CASSLYHQGYNEQFF
V: TRBV7-2
J: TRBJ2-1